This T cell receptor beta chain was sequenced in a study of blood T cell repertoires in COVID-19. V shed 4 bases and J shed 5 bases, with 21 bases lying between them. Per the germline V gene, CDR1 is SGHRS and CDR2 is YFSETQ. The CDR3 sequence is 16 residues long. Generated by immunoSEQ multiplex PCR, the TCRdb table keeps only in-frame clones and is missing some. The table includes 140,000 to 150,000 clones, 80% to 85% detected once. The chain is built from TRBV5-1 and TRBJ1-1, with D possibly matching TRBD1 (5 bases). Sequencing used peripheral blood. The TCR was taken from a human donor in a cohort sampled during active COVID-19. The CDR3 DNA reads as TGCGCCAGCAGCCTGGGGTTGGGCGGGGCAGGTACTGAAGCTTTCTTT. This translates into CASSLGLGGAGTEAFF.